This T cell receptor beta chain was sequenced in a study of blood T cells in healthy people across ages. Germline CDR1 is LGHDT and CDR2 is YNNKEL (reference sequence). The V gene lost 1 base and the J gene lost 0 bases, with 10 bases spanning the gap. The CDR3 runs to 16 residues. The second PCR ran about 7 to 12 cycles with a sample-barcoded 5' primer and J-beta primers. A single record per CDR3 protein comes from TCRdb applying MiXCR to the 5' RACE reads. The data show roughly 1,100,000 distinct CDR3 sequences, less than 25% seen once. These data are also associated with another study on T cells of mothers and their children.

The specimen sequenced was blood. This TCR derives from a girl aged 2 to 9 in good health. V is TRBV3-1 and J is TRBJ2-1; no firm D call. The DNA for the CDR3 is TGTGCCAGCAGCCAAGCCCCCCCCACCTCCTACAATGAGCAGTTCTTC. This sequence encodes CASSQAPPTSYNEQFF.